Below are 12 T cell receptor beta chains sequenced from a single sample in a study of shared clonotypes between healthy human individuals (TCRdb year 2020). Library generation was performed with the immunoSEQ multiplex PCR assay. Here the immuneACCESS table is served through TCRdb, limited to in-frame sequences with V and J called. Missing clones are a known gap in these copies; in checked studies unresolved V genes cover under half, and the rest lacks a known reason. The sample records 450,000 to 500,000 clones, 65% to 85% of which are singletons. The ten largest clones add up to about 12% of the sample. The sequencing input was PBMCs. The receptors here all came from a woman aged 40 to 50 in good health. Some clones in this sample may be carry-over from other donors' samples.

V gene TRBV5-1 combines with J gene TRBJ2-7; possible D gene TRBD1, 6 bases. The germline V gene has CDR1 SGHRS and CDR2 YFSETQ. V lost 0 bases and J 5 bases, leaving 15 bases between the germline ends. There are 15 residues in the CDR3. CDR3 DNA: TGCGCCAGCAGCTTGGCCGCGACAGGAGGCCACGAGCAGTACTTC. Amino acids: CASSLAATGGHEQYF.

The chain employs TRBV15 and TRBJ1-5; a weak D match, TRBD1 (5 bases). Germline V gene lookup returns CDR1 LNHNV and CDR2 YYDKDF (reference sequence). This CDR3 contains 15 residues. The germline V and J ends were trimmed by 1 base and 0 bases, with 7 bases remaining between them. The CDR3 bases are TGTGCCACCAGCAGAGGGACACCTAGCAATCAGCCCCAGCATTTT. Translating it yields CATSRGTPSNQPQHF.

This clone was detected once. The V and J genes are TRBV2 and TRBJ1-5; a possible D gene is TRBD1 (5 bases). CDR1 and CDR2 (germline): SNHLY, FYNNEI. Trimming cost V 1 base and J 5 bases, with 12 bases left between them. CDR3 length: 15 amino acids. CDR3 amino acids: CASSEGRRVDQPQHF. The CDR3 coding sequence is TGTGCCAGCAGTGAAGGGCGCAGGGTAGATCAGCCCCAGCATTTT.

V gene TRBV27 combines with J gene TRBJ1-5; D is unclear. The ends were cut back, 2 bases at V and 2 bases at J, with 10 bases in the middle. Germline values: CDR1 MNHEY, CDR2 SMNVEV (reference sequence). The CDR3 sequence is 15 residues long. The CDR3 spells CASSLLGGGNQPQHF. The CDR3, as DNA: TGTGCCAGCAGTTTACTCGGTGGTGGCAATCAGCCCCAGCATTTT.

The gene calls are TRBV15 and TRBJ2-2, with D possibly matching TRBD2 (5 bases). The germline gives CDR1 LNHNV, CDR2 YYDKDF (reference sequence). This CDR3 has 12 residues. Trimming pared 6 bases from V and 6 bases from J, leaving 8 bases between. The CDR3 region has the DNA TGTGCCACCAGACTAGATTCCGGGGAGCTGTTTTTT. Translation: CATRLDSGELFF.

This chain uses TRBV30 with TRBJ1-2; tentatively, D is TRBD1 (6 bases). Germline assignment: CDR1 GTSNPN and CDR2 SVGIG (reference sequence). This CDR3 has 12 residues. V dropped 0 bases and J dropped 7 bases, with 9 bases sitting between them. The CDR3 loop reads CAWSVGGSGYTF. The CDR3 nucleotides are TGTGCCTGGAGTGTAGGGGGTAGTGGCTACACCTTC. The complete variable domain, with remaining parts taken from reference TRBV30 and TRBJ1-2, reads SQTIHQWPATLVQPVGSPLSLECTVEGTSNPNLYWYRQAAGRGLQLLFYSVGIGQISSEVPQNLSASRPQDRQFILSSKKLLLSDSGFYLCAWSVGGSGYTFGSGTRLTVV.

The genes are TRBV4-1 and TRBJ2-1; 10 bases are a match to TRBD2. Looked up from germline, CDR1 is MGHRA and CDR2 is YSYEKL. The CDR3 is 14 residues long. Germline trimming cut 2 bases from V and 9 bases from J; bases unmatched to any gene: 4. The CDR3 nucleotides read TGCGCCAGCAGCCAATCCAGCGGGAGGGGTGAGCAGTTCTTC. Its translation: CASSQSSGRGEQFF.

This clone appeared a few times. The V call is TRBV5-1, the J call TRBJ2-1; 7 positions agree with TRBD2. CDR1 SGHRS and CDR2 YFSETQ come from the germline V gene. This CDR3 spans 13 amino acids. Trimming cost V 4 bases and J 9 bases; bases outside gene matches: 7. This CDR3 reads CASSIRTRVEQFF. DNA of the CDR3: TGCGCCAGCAGCATACGGACTAGGGTTGAGCAGTTCTTC.

This chain uses TRBV4-2 with TRBJ2-1; 13 nucleotides line up with TRBD2. Trimming cost V 1 base and J 0 bases; bases outside gene matches: 12. Germline lookup yields CDR1 LGHNA and CDR2 YNFKEQ. The CDR3 has 21 residues. The DNA for the CDR3 is TGTGCCAGCAGCCAAGTGGTAGTTGGGACTAGCGGGATTAGCTCCTACAATGAGCAGTTCTTC. Translated, it gives CASSQVVVGTSGISSYNEQFF.

This chain joins TRBV10-3 and TRBJ1-1, with TRBD1 matching 8 bases. Germline CDR1 ENHRY, CDR2 SYGVKD. The V segment lost 6 bases and the J segment 7 bases; nucleotides outside the gene matches: 1. The CDR3 sequence is 11 residues long. The CDR3 nucleotides read TGTGCCATCAGCGGACAGGGTGAAGCTTTCTTT. It is translated as CAISGQGEAFF.

This clone was observed a handful of times. The chain links TRBV15 to TRBJ1-4, with D uncertain. Germline lookup yields CDR1 LNHNV and CDR2 YYDKDF (reference sequence). There are 16 residues in the CDR3. V was shortened by 0 bases and J by 3 bases, with 11 bases between the two germline ends. The CDR3 bases are TGTGCCACCAGCAGAGATCCGGGGTCAGCTAATGAAAAACTGTTTTTT. Encoded protein: CATSRDPGSANEKLFF.

V usage is TRBV6-1 and J usage is TRBJ2-7, with TRBD1 as a possible D gene (6 bases). Germline values: CDR1 MNHNS, CDR2 SASEGT. Trimming removed 4 bases at V and 3 bases at J, with 16 bases between. The CDR3 totals 15 residues. This CDR3 is CASSVRTGSYYEQYF. Written as DNA, the CDR3 is TGTGCCAGCAGTGTTCGCACAGGGAGTTACTACGAGCAGTACTTC.